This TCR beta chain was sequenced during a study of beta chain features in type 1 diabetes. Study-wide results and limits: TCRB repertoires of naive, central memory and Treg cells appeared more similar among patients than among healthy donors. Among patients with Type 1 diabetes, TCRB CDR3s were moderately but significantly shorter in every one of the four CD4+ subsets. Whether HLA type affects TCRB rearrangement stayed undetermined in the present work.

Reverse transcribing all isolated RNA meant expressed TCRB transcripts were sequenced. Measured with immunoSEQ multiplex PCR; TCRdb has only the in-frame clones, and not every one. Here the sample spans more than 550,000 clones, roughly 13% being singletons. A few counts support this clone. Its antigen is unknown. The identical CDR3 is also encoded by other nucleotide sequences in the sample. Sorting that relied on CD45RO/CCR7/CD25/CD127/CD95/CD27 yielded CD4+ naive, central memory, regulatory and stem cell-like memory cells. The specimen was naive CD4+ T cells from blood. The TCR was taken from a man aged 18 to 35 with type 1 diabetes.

The CDR3 DNA follows: TGTGCCAGCAGCTTAGGACTAGCGGCGGATACGCAGTATTTT. Protein: CASSLGLAADTQYF. The V gene is TRBV7-2, the J gene TRBJ2-3; 9 nucleotides align to TRBD2. This CDR3 has 14 residues. V was pared by 1 base and J by 6 bases, with 2 bases of the junction left unmatched. CDR1 is SGHTA, CDR2 FQGNSA, per germline.